Given below is one T cell receptor beta chain in context. Primers: 60 Vbeta forward and 13 Jbeta reverse. Using immunoSEQ multiplex PCR, the repertoire was profiled, and TCRdb retains in-frame clones only, with some absent. The table includes about 160,000 clones, more than 80% detected once. This specimen comes from a study of cytomegalovirus exposure and HLA in healthy donors. Trimming at V came to 5 bases and at J to 3 bases, leaving 11 bases not matched to a gene. Germline CDR1 and CDR2: SGHAT and FQNNGV. The CDR3 has 16 residues. This chain connects TRBV11-2 to TRBJ1-2, with 8 bases identical to TRBD1. Sequenced sample: PBMCs. This clonotype was sampled from a male donor in good health and CMV-seronegative. The CDR3 nucleotides read TGTGCCAGCAGCCCGACAGGGGATCCGTGGGACTATGGCTACACCTTC. Its translation: CASSPTGDPWDYGYTF.